Below, 12 T cell receptor beta chains from the same sample are listed, as sequenced in a study of blood T cells in healthy people across ages. PCR was performed a second time for about 7 to 12 cycles using a sample-barcoded 5' primer and a J-beta primer mix. From the 5' RACE reads, TCRdb called clonotypes with MiXCR, one entry per CDR3 protein. The sample holds hundreds of thousands of distinct CDR3 sequences, roughly 53% seen once. Specimen: blood. The receptors shown here come from a man in his fifties or sixties in good health.

This sequence joins TRBV21-1 and TRBJ2-7; TRBD1 is taken as the D call from the table, unchecked against the DNA. TRBV21-1 is assigned pseudogene status. The CDR3 runs to 17 residues. Here the CDR3 reads CASSKEGGQGDPYEQYF. The CDR3 DNA follows: TGTGCCAGCAGCAAAGAAGGGGGGCAGGGGGACCCCTACGAGCAGTACTTC.

This clonotype was detected once. This chain connects TRBV5-1 to TRBJ1-2, with 9 bases that match TRBD1. Trimming cost V 3 bases and J 9 bases; bases outside gene matches: 9. CDR1 and CDR2 (germline): SGHRS, YFSETQ. The CDR3 runs to 14 residues. CDR3 loop: CASSSTPGQGRYTF. In DNA, the CDR3 is TGCGCCAGCAGCTCTACTCCGGGACAGGGCCGCTACACCTTC.

The chain links TRBV6-2 or TRBV6-3 to TRBJ2-5; maybe TRBD2 (5 bases). Per the germline V gene, CDR1 is MNHEY and CDR2 is SVGEGT. V was cut by 5 bases and J by 5 bases, with 15 bases left in between. There are 14 residues in the CDR3. CDR3 nucleotides: TGTGCCAGCAGTGATTCGGGGATCGGGGAGACCCAGTACTTC. It translates to CASSDSGIGETQYF.

The rearrangement links TRBV3-1 to TRBJ1-2, with D uncertain. Trimming removed 2 bases from V and 6 bases from J, with 16 bases in between. This CDR3 spans 15 amino acids. The germline CDR1 and CDR2 sequences are LGHDT and YNNKEL (reference sequence). Here the CDR3 reads CASSQSEAGQNGYTF. The CDR3 DNA sequence: TGTGCCAGCAGCCAAAGTGAGGCAGGTCAGAATGGCTACACCTTC.

This clonotype was detected only once. The CDR3 DNA reads TGCAGTGCTAGAGAGGGACCACCCTACGAGCAGTACTTC. Translating gives CSAREGPPYEQYF. V usage is TRBV20-1 and J usage is TRBJ2-7, with D tentatively TRBD1 or TRBD2 (5 bases each). The CDR3 runs to 13 residues. The V end was cut by 0 bases, the J end by 2 bases, with 8 bases between. The germline CDR1 and CDR2 sequences are DFQATT and SNEGSKA (reference sequence).

This chain joins TRBV6-2 or TRBV6-3 and TRBJ2-4; 8 nucleotides match TRBD1. J lost 0 bases, V lost 0 bases, and 4 bases had no gene match. Per the germline V gene, CDR1 is MNHEY and CDR2 is SVGEGT. The CDR3 is made up of 17 amino acids. The CDR3 DNA reads as TGTGCCAGCAGTTACTCGGGACAGGCACTAGCCAAAAACATTCAGTACTTC. This translates into CASSYSGQALAKNIQYF.

V usage is TRBV18 and J usage is TRBJ2-7; a weak D match, TRBD2 (5 bases). The CDR3 runs to 15 residues. Germline assignment: CDR1 KGHSH and CDR2 LQKENI. The V gene lost 6 bases and the J gene lost 0 bases, with 15 bases spanning the gap. The CDR3 spells CASSLRREGSYEQYF. In DNA, the CDR3 is TGTGCCAGCTCTCTTAGACGGGAAGGCTCCTACGAGCAGTACTTC.

With regard to this clonotype: A read error is possible here, since a much larger clone lies one base away. The gene calls are TRBV29-1 and TRBJ2-5; TRBD1 is a possible D gene (6 bases). With 4 bases removed from V and 11 bases from J, the gap between germline ends came to 23 bases. The CDR3 totals 14 residues. Germline lookup yields CDR1 SQVTM and CDR2 ANQGSEA. CDR3 sequence reads: CSVAVYSGDNEQYF. The CDR3 region has the DNA TGCAGCGTTGCAGTCTATTCAGGGGACAATGAGCAGTACTTC. Full variable domain (remainder filled in from reference TRBV29-1 and TRBJ2-5): SAVISQKPSRDICQRGTSLTIQCQVDSQVTMMFWYRQQPGQSLTLIATANQGSEATYESGFVIDKFPISRPNLTFSTLTVSNMSPEDSSIYLCSVAVYSGDNEQYFGPGTRLLVL.

V gene TRBV25-1 combines with J gene TRBJ2-5; 11 bases align to TRBD1. V dropped 8 bases and J dropped 4; count of bases not matched to a gene: 9. Germline V CDR1 and CDR2: MGHDK, SYGVNS. The CDR3 is 15 amino acids. Here the CDR3 reads CASVSGQGGRETQYF. For the CDR3, the DNA is TGTGCCAGCGTATCGGGACAGGGGGGACGAGAGACCCAGTACTTC.

This clonotype was counted a single time. The CDR3 nucleotides read TGCAGCGTTTTTAGGGAGGGAGAAAAACTGTTTTTT. Translation: CSVFREGEKLFF. The chain combines TRBV29-1 with TRBJ1-4; D is undetermined. Per germline, CDR1 SQVTM and CDR2 ANQGSEA. Trimming cost V 5 bases and J 8 bases, with 12 bases left between them. The CDR3 loop spans 12 amino acids.

This chain connects TRBV24-1 to TRBJ2-2, with D possibly TRBD1 on 6 matching bases. There are 14 residues in the CDR3. Germline lookup yields CDR1 KGHDR and CDR2 SFDVKD. V was shortened by 5 bases and J by 7 bases, with 13 bases between the two germline ends. CDR3 region: CATSASVGGGELFF. The CDR3 bases are TGTGCCACCAGTGCTTCAGTAGGGGGCGGGGAGCTGTTTTTT.

This clonotype has a handful of counts. The J gene is TRBJ1-1, the V gene TRBV29-1; maybe TRBD1 (5 bases). This CDR3 spans 14 amino acids. V was shortened by 4 bases and J by 1 base, with 13 bases between the two germline ends. The germline gives CDR1 SQVTM, CDR2 ANQGSEA. CDR3 sequence: CSVVRAGRNTEAFF. The CDR3 region has the DNA TGCAGCGTTGTACGCGCAGGGAGGAACACTGAAGCTTTCTTT. The variable domain in full, completed from reference TRBV29-1 and TRBJ1-1, reads SAVISQKPSRDICQRGTSLTIQCQVDSQVTMMFWYRQQPGQSLTLIATANQGSEATYESGFVIDKFPISRPNLTFSTLTVSNMSPEDSSIYLCSVVRAGRNTEAFFGQGTRLTVV.